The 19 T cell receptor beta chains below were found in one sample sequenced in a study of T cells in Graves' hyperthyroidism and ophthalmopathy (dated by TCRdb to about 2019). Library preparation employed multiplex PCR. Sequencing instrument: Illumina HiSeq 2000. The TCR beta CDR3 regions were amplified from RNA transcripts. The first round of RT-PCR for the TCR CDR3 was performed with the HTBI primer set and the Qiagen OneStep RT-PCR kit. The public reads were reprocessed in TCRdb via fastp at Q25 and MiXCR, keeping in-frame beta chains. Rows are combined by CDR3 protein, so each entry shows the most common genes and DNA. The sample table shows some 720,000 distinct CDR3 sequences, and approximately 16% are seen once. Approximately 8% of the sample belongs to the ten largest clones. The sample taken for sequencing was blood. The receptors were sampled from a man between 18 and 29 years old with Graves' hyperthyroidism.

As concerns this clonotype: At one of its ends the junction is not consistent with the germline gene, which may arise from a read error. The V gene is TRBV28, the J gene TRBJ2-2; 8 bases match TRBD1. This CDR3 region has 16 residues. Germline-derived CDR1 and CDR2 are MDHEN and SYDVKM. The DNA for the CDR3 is TGTGCCATCAGTGGGTCACAGGGGGTCAACACCGGGGAGCTGTTTTTT. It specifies CAISGSQGVNTGELFF.

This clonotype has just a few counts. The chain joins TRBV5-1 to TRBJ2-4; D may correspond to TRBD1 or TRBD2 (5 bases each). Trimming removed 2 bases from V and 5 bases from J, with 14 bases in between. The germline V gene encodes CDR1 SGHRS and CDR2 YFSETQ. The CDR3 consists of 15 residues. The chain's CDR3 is CASSFFDGAENIQYF. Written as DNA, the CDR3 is TGCGCCAGCAGCTTTTTCGACGGGGCCGAAAACATTCAGTACTTC.

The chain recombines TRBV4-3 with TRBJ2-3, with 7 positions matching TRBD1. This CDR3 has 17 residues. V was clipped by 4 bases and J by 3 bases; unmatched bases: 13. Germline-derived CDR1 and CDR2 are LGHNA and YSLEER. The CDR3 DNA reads TGCGCCAGCAGCCCCCATGACAGGGAATATACAACAGATACGCAGTATTTT. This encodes CASSPHDREYTTDTQYF.

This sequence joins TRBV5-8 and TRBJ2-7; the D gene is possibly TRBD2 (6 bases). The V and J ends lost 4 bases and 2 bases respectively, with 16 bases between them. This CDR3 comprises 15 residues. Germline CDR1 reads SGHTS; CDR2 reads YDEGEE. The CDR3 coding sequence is TGTGCCAGCAGCCCAACCGGGAGAGGGACCTACGAGCAGTACTTC. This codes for CASSPTGRGTYEQYF.

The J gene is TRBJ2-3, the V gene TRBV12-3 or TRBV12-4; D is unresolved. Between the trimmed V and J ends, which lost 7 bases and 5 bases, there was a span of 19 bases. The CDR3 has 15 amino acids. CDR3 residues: CASKPRLALGDTQYF. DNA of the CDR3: TGTGCCAGCAAACCCCGACTTGCGCTCGGAGATACGCAGTATTTT.

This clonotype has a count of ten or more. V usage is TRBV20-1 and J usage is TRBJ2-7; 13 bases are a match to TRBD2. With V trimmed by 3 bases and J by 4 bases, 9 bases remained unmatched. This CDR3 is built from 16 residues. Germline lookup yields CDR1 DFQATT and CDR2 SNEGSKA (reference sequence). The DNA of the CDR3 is TGCAGTGCTAGTCCCGGACTAGCGGGAGCTGGATACGAGCAGTACTTC. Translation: CSASPGLAGAGYEQYF.

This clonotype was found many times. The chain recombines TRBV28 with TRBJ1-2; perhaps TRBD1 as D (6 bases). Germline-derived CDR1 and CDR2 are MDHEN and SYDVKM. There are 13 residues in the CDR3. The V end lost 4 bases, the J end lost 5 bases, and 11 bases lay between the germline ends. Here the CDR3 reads CASSWTADYGYTF. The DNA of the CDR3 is TGTGCCAGCAGTTGGACAGCTGATTATGGCTACACCTTC.

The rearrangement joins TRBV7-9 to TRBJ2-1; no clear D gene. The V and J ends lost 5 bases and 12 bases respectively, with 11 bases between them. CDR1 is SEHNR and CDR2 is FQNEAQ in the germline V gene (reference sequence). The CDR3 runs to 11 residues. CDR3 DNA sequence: TGTGCCAGCAGCCCACAATTCGTGCAGTTCTTC. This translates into CASSPQFVQFF. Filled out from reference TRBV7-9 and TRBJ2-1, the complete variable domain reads DTGVSQNPRHKITKRGQNVTFRCDPISEHNRLYWYRQTLGQGPEFLTYFQNEAQLEKSRLLSDRFSAERPKGSFSTLEIQRTEQGDSAMYLCASSPQFVQFFGPGTRLTVL.

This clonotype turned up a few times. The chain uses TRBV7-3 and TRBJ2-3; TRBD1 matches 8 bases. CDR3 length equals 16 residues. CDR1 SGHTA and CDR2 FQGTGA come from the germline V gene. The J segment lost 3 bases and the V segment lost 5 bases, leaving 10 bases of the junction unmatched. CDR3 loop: CASSHGGQAHTDTQYF. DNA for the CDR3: TGTGCCAGCAGCCACGGGGGACAGGCCCATACAGATACGCAGTATTTT.

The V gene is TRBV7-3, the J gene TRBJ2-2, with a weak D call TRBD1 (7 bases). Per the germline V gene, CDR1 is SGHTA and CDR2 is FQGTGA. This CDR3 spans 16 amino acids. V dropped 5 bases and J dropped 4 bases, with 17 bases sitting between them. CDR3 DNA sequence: TGTGCCAGCAGCCCCCAGGGGGGAGTGGGCACCGGGGAGCTGTTTTTT. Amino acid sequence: CASSPQGGVGTGELFF.

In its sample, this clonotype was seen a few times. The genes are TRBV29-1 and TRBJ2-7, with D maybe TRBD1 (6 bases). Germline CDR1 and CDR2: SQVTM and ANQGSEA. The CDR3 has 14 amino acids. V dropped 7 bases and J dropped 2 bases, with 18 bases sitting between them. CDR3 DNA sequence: TGCAGCGCGGGCGGACAGTCGTACCCCTACGAGCAGTACTTC. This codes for CSAGGQSYPYEQYF.

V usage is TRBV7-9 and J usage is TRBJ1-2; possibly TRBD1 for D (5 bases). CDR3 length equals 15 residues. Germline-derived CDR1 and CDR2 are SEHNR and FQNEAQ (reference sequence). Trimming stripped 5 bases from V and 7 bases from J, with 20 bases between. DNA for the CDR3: TGTGCCAGCAGCCTCGGGGTGGGGGACCAAGTTGGCTACACCTTC. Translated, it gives CASSLGVGDQVGYTF.

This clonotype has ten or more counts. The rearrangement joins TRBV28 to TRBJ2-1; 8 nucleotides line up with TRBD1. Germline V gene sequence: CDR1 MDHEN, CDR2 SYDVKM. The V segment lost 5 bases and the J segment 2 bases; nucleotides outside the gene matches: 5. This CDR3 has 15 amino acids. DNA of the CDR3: TGTGCCAGCAGTGCACCGACAGGGGCCTACAATGAGCAGTTCTTC. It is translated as CASSAPTGAYNEQFF.

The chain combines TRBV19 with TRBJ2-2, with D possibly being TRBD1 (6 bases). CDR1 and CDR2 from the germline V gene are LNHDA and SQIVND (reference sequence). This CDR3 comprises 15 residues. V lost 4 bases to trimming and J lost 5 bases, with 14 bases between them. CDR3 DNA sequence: TGTGCCAGTAGTACACAGGGTGTTGGGACCGGGGAGCTGTTTTTT. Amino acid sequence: CASSTQGVGTGELFF.

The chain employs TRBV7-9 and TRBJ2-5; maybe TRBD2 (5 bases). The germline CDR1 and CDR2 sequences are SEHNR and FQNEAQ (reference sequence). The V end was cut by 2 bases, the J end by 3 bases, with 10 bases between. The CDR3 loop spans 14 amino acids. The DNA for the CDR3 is TGTGCCAGCAGCTTACGTAGCGCCGAAGAGACCCAGTACTTC. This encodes CASSLRSAEETQYF.

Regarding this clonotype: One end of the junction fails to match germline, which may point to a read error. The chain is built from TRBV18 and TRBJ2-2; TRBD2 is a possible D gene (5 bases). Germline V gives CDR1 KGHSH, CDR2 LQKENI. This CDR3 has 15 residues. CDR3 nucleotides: TGTGCCAGCTCACCAGTAGGGAAGAACACCGGGGAGCTGCTTTTT. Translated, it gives CASSPVGKNTGELLF.

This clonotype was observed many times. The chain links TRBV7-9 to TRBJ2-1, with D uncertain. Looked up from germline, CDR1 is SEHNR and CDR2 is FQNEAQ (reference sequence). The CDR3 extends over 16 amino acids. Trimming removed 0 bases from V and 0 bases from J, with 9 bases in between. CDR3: CASSLAGSSSYNEQFF. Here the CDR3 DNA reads TGTGCCAGCAGCTTAGCAGGCTCGTCCTCCTACAATGAGCAGTTCTTC.

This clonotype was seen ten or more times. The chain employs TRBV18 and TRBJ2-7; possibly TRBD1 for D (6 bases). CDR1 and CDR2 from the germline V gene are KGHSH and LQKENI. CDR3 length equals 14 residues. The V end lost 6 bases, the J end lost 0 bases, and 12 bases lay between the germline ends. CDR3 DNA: TGTGCCAGCTCCCTAGGGGGTATCTCCTACGAGCAGTACTTC. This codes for CASSLGGISYEQYF.

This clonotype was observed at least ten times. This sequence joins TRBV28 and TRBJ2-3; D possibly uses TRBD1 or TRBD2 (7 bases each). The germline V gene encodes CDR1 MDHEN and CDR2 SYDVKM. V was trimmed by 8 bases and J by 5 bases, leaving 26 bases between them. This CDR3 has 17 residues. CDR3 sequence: CASGGYIAGQGGDTQYF. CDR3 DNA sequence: TGTGCCAGCGGCGGATATATAGCGGGCCAGGGGGGAGATACGCAGTATTTT.